The sample holds many counts of the clone carrying this T cell receptor (beta chain). From the 5' RACE reads, TCRdb called clonotypes with MiXCR, one entry per CDR3 protein. The sample yields 63,000 or so distinct CDR3 sequences, about an eighth seen once. The data were taken from a study of early T cells in non-severe SARS-CoV-2 infection. Across the study: Chains stayed unpaired after sequencing of bulk RNA from unsorted whole blood.

Unmatched junction bases numbered 8, after V lost 1 base and J lost 7 bases. CDR1 and CDR2 from the germline V gene are LGHDT and YNNKEL (reference sequence). The CDR3 consists of 16 residues. Sequencing was performed on whole blood, taken at baseline. The chain has TRBV3-1 and TRBJ1-1; 11 bases align to TRBD1. This sequence was found in an adult who was a healthcare worker with PCR-confirmed SARS-CoV-2 infection or an uninfected control (not recorded which). CDR3 loop: CASSQALGQGAIEAFF. Written as DNA, the CDR3 is TGTGCCAGCAGCCAAGCTCTCGGACAGGGGGCGATTGAAGCTTTCTTT.